This passage covers 28 T cell receptor beta chains from one sample sequenced in a study of T-cell reconstitution after alpha-beta-depleted transplantation in children. During its preparation, the TCRbeta library received unique molecular identifiers. TCRdb used MiXCR to reprocess the PCR reads, holding one entry per CDR3 protein. The sample consists of approximately 70,000 distinct CDR3 sequences, around 4.7% of them appearing once. The specimen comprised PBMCs, mostly from graft donor cells, sampled 180 days after TCRalphabeta/CD19-depleted stem cell transplant. Receptors originate from a boy in the first two years of life who had a stem cell transplant for acute myeloid leukemia, so the T cells may come from the graft donor.

This clonotype was detected a few times. The rearrangement links TRBV15 to TRBJ2-2; D unresolved. Trimming took off 3 bases at V and 5 bases at J, with 7 bases between the two ends. Germline loops: CDR1 LNHNV, CDR2 YYDKDF (reference sequence). This CDR3 spans 13 amino acids. The CDR3: CATSSEATGELFF. The CDR3 coding sequence is TGTGCCACCAGCAGTGAGGCGACCGGGGAGCTGTTTTTT.

This clonotype was detected ten times or more. The chain uses TRBV11-2 and TRBJ1-1; D is unresolved. The CDR3 spans 13 residues. CDR1 is SGHAT, CDR2 FQNNGV, per germline. The V end was cut by 0 bases, the J end by 0 bases, with 2 bases between. The CDR3 DNA follows: TGTGCCAGCAGCTTAGATCTGAACACTGAAGCTTTCTTT. Translation gives CASSLDLNTEAFF. The full variable domain, rest sourced from reference TRBV11-2 and TRBJ1-1, is EAGVAQSPRYKIIEKRQSVAFWCNPISGHATLYWYQQILGQGPKLLIQFQNNGVVDDSQLPKDRFSAERLKGVDSTLKIQPAKLEDSAVYLCASSLDLNTEAFFGQGTRLTVV.

This clonotype has a handful of counts. The CDR3: CASSRQISTDTQYF. The CDR3 coding sequence is TGTGCCAGCAGTAGACAGATTAGCACAGATACGCAGTATTTT. The V and J genes are TRBV7-6 and TRBJ2-3; D possibly corresponds to TRBD1 (5 bases). The V end was cut by 6 bases, the J end by 0 bases, with 10 bases between. CDR3 length equals 14 residues. Germline loops: CDR1 SGHVS, CDR2 FNYEAQ.

This clonotype was seen at least ten times. The chain carries TRBV5-6 and TRBJ2-1; D tentatively reads TRBD1 or TRBD2 (5 bases each). Germline loops: CDR1 SGHDT, CDR2 YYEEEE. The CDR3 is made up of 12 amino acids. V was pared by 5 bases and J by 10 bases, with 13 bases between. The chain's CDR3 is CASRGVRWEQFF. DNA for the CDR3: TGTGCCAGCAGGGGGGTGAGGTGGGAGCAGTTCTTC.

This clonotype was detected many times. This chain connects TRBV12-3 or TRBV12-4 to TRBJ2-2; D is ambiguous. Trimming shortened V by 3 bases and J by 6 bases, and 8 bases separated the two germline ends. This CDR3 contains 13 residues. CDR3 region: CASSLGLSGELFF. CDR3 bases: TGTGCCAGCAGTTTGGGGTTGTCCGGGGAGCTGTTTTTT.

This clonotype was found many times. The V and J genes are TRBV23-1 and TRBJ2-7; no definite D call. Being an ORF, TRBV23-1 has a function that is uncertain. The CDR3 is made up of 12 amino acids. V was pared by 8 bases and J by 0 bases, with 8 bases between. In nucleotides, the CDR3 is TGCGCCAGCCCAACGAGCTCCTACGAGCAGTACGTC. It specifies CASPTSSYEQYV.

The sample holds many counts of this clonotype. V usage is TRBV28 and J usage is TRBJ2-3; possible D gene TRBD2, 6 bases. The CDR3 consists of 14 residues. The V gene lost 4 bases and the J gene lost 3 bases, with 11 bases spanning the gap. Per germline, CDR1 MDHEN and CDR2 SYDVKM. The CDR3: CASSSFAGTDTQYF. The CDR3, as DNA: TGTGCCAGCAGTTCCTTTGCGGGGACAGATACGCAGTATTTT.

This clonotype was picked up many times. The CDR3 DNA reads as TGTGCCAGCAGCTCAAATGGGGCTACGCAGTATTTT. Protein product: CASSSNGATQYF. The chain couples TRBV11-3 to TRBJ2-3; weak D call: TRBD1 (5 bases). V lost 4 bases, J lost 8 bases, and 10 bases lay in between. Germline V gives CDR1 SGHNT, CDR2 YENEEA. The CDR3 totals 12 residues.

This clonotype has a count of ten or more. The chain joins TRBV19 to TRBJ2-7; D remains ambiguous. This CDR3 spans 15 amino acids. V lost 1 base and J lost 6, with 16 bases in between. Germline CDR1 is LNHDA and CDR2 is SQIVND (reference sequence). Here the CDR3 reads CASSIGPSSYREQYF. CDR3 coding DNA: TGTGCCAGTAGTATAGGCCCATCCTCATACCGCGAGCAGTACTTC. Variable domain in full (rest from reference TRBV19 and TRBJ2-7): DGGITQSPKYLFRKEGQNVTLSCEQNLNHDAMYWYRQDPGQGLRLIYYSQIVNDFQKGDIAEGYSVSREKKESFPLTVTSAQKNPTAFYLCASSIGPSSYREQYFGPGTRLTVT.

There are many counts of this clonotype. The J gene is TRBJ2-5, the V gene TRBV3-1; D is possibly TRBD1 or TRBD2 (6 bases each). Germline assignment: CDR1 LGHDT and CDR2 YNNKEL (reference sequence). CDR3 length: 13 residues. V dropped 4 bases and J dropped 2 bases, with 8 bases sitting between them. The CDR3 DNA follows: TGTGCCAGCAGCCTAGGGGGGCAAGAGACCCAGTACTTC. Translating gives CASSLGGQETQYF.

The sample holds many counts of this clonotype. The chain has TRBV6-5 and TRBJ2-1, with a weak D call TRBD1 (6 bases). The germline CDR1 and CDR2 sequences are MNHEY and SVGAGI. The CDR3 is 15 residues long. Trimming took 5 bases from V and 4 from J, leaving 15 bases between them. DNA of the CDR3: TGTGCCAGCAGTCAGAGAGCCGGACAGTACAATGAGCAGTTCTTC. This gives the protein CASSQRAGQYNEQFF.

This clonotype was observed many times. The chain is built from TRBV6-5 and TRBJ2-4, with 9 nucleotides matching TRBD1. The CDR3 is 14 amino acids. V shed 2 bases and J 8 bases; nucleotides not matched to a gene: 4. Germline V CDR1 and CDR2: MNHEY, SVGAGI. CDR3 amino acids: CASSYNRGPDIQYF. The CDR3 nucleotides read TGTGCCAGCAGTTACAACAGGGGGCCGGACATTCAGTACTTC.

This clonotype was observed many times. The J gene is TRBJ2-7, the V gene TRBV12-3 or TRBV12-4, with D tentatively TRBD2 (6 bases). With 5 bases removed from V and 2 bases from J, the gap between germline ends came to 13 bases. This CDR3 region has 14 residues. CDR3 sequence: CASSPGLDTYEQYF. As DNA, the CDR3 is TGTGCCAGCAGTCCGGGACTCGACACCTACGAGCAGTACTTC.

In this sample, this clonotype turned up many times. The rearrangement joins TRBV12-3 or TRBV12-4 to TRBJ2-5; D remains unclear. CDR3 length: 11 residues. Trimming removed 6 bases from V and 5 bases from J, with 7 bases in between. CDR3 sequence (DNA): TGTGCCAGCAGCTCCCGCGAGACCCAGTACTTC. It yields the protein CASSSRETQYF.

This clonotype was seen at least ten times. V is TRBV27 and J is TRBJ2-7; 11 positions agree with TRBD1. Trimming at V came to 4 bases and at J to 3 bases, leaving 5 bases not matched to a gene. The CDR3 is 15 amino acids. The V gene's germline CDR1 is MNHEY and CDR2 SMNVEV (reference sequence). The CDR3 sequence: CASSWGTGGDYEQYF. CDR3 nucleotides: TGTGCCAGCAGTTGGGGGACAGGGGGAGACTACGAGCAGTACTTC.

In this sample, this clonotype turned up many times. This chain joins TRBV5-1 and TRBJ2-7; 10 bases map to TRBD1. The CDR3 has 16 amino acids. Per the germline V gene, CDR1 is SGHRS and CDR2 is YFSETQ. V lost 0 bases to trimming and J lost 4 bases; unmatched junction nucleotides: 7. The CDR3 region is CASSLAGTGVQYEQYF. The CDR3 nucleotides are TGCGCCAGCAGCTTGGCTGGGACAGGGGTGCAGTACGAGCAGTACTTC.

This clonotype was counted a few times. The chain couples TRBV4-1 to TRBJ1-5, with no clear D. The CDR3 consists of 13 residues. Germline CDR1 is MGHRA and CDR2 is YSYEKL. V lost 7 bases to trimming and J lost 2 bases, with 9 bases between them. The CDR3: CASISGGNQPQHF. CDR3 sequence (DNA): TGCGCCAGCATAAGTGGGGGCAATCAGCCCCAGCATTTT.

This clonotype has a count of ten or more. The chain has TRBV5-1 and TRBJ1-1; D might be TRBD1 (5 bases). Germline V gene lookup returns CDR1 SGHRS and CDR2 YFSETQ. This CDR3 region has 15 residues. V lost 4 bases and J lost 0, with 13 bases in between. CDR3 amino acids: CASSRLDTLNTEAFF. The CDR3 DNA reads as TGCGCCAGCAGCCGCCTGGACACCCTGAACACTGAAGCTTTCTTT.

This clonotype was counted many times. V gene TRBV6-2 or TRBV6-3 combines with J gene TRBJ2-7; D not resolved. Per germline, CDR1 MNHEY and CDR2 SVGEGT. V was clipped by 2 bases and J by 2 bases, with 10 bases between them. The CDR3 runs 14 residues. The DNA for the CDR3 is TGTGCCAGCAGTTACGGCCAGCCACCCTACGAGCAGTACTTC. It yields the protein CASSYGQPPYEQYF.

In its sample, this clonotype was seen many times. V is TRBV12-3 or TRBV12-4 and J is TRBJ2-2; 7 positions agree with TRBD2. There are 18 residues in the CDR3. Germline trimming cut 1 base from V and 1 base from J; bases unmatched to any gene: 9. The chain's CDR3 is CASSLGDRGEGNTGELFF. The CDR3 DNA reads as TGTGCCAGCAGTTTAGGAGATCGCGGGGAGGGGAACACCGGGGAGCTGTTTTTT.

This clonotype was recorded a few times. This chain uses TRBV7-8 with TRBJ2-1, with 11 bases identical to TRBD2. With V trimmed by 1 base and J by 4 bases, 9 bases remained unmatched. The germline CDR1 and CDR2 sequences are SGHVS and FQNEAQ. The CDR3 sequence is 18 residues long. The chain's CDR3 is CASSLGSGGAKGYNEQFF. The CDR3 DNA is TGTGCCAGCAGCTTAGGTAGCGGGGGGGCCAAAGGGTACAATGAGCAGTTCTTC.

V gene TRBV7-2 combines with J gene TRBJ1-2; possibly TRBD1 for D (5 bases). This CDR3 has 15 amino acids. Germline CDR1 is SGHTA and CDR2 is FQGNSA. Trimming pared 1 base from V and 8 bases from J, leaving 17 bases between. The CDR3 coding sequence is TGTGCCAGCAGCTTAGAGGGGTGGCCAGGGTCGGGCTACACCTTC. Translated, it gives CASSLEGWPGSGYTF.

Ten or more counts support this clonotype. The chain combines TRBV20-1 with TRBJ1-5; D is uncertain. The V gene's germline CDR1 is DFQATT and CDR2 SNEGSKA (reference sequence). The CDR3 sequence is 15 residues long. Trimming took 0 bases from V and 2 from J, leaving 11 bases between them. The CDR3 region is CSARDNSGRNQPQHF. As DNA, the CDR3 is TGCAGTGCTAGAGATAATAGTGGACGCAATCAGCCCCAGCATTTT.

In its sample, this clonotype was seen many times. This sequence joins TRBV5-1 and TRBJ2-2; the D is unclear. Trimming cost V 1 base and J 8 bases, with 9 bases left between them. The CDR3 consists of 13 residues. Looked up from germline, CDR1 is SGHRS and CDR2 is YFSETQ. As DNA, the CDR3 is TGCGCCAGCAGCTTGCCCATTCCAGGGGAGCTGTTTTTT. Residues: CASSLPIPGELFF.

This clonotype was observed many times. The genes are TRBV11-3 and TRBJ2-4; possibly TRBD2 for D (7 bases). Deletions cut 8 bases from V and 8 bases from J, with 13 bases between. CDR1 is SGHNT and CDR2 is YENEEA in the germline V gene. The CDR3 contains 12 residues. The CDR3 is CASEGEGDIQYF. The CDR3 nucleotides are TGTGCCAGCGAAGGGGAGGGGGACATTCAGTACTTC.

This clonotype was seen many times. This rearrangement joins TRBV20-1 to TRBJ2-7; tentative D call: TRBD1 (6 bases). CDR1 DFQATT and CDR2 SNEGSKA come from the germline V gene (reference sequence). This CDR3 contains 12 residues. The V end lost 4 bases, the J end lost 6 bases, and 13 bases lay between the germline ends. CDR3 DNA: TGCAGTGCTAACGACAGGACCGGCGAGCAGTACTTC. Encoded protein: CSANDRTGEQYF.

The chain carries TRBV20-1 and TRBJ2-5; D is ambiguous. CDR1 DFQATT and CDR2 SNEGSKA come from the germline V gene (reference sequence). The length of the CDR3 is 12 residues. V was clipped by 7 bases and J by 2 bases, with 11 bases between them. The CDR3 region is CSVSKVQETQYF. In DNA form, the CDR3 reads TGCAGTGTCTCGAAGGTTCAAGAGACCCAGTACTTC.

In its sample, this clonotype was seen many times. The chain employs TRBV5-1 and TRBJ2-3, with D tentatively TRBD2 (6 bases). Looked up from germline, CDR1 is SGHRS and CDR2 is YFSETQ. The CDR3 is 15 amino acids. Trimming took off 4 bases at V and 4 bases at J, with 16 bases between the two ends. CDR3 region: CASSLTGGSPDTQYF. The CDR3 nucleotides are TGCGCCAGCAGCCTGACTGGGGGGAGCCCAGATACGCAGTATTTT.